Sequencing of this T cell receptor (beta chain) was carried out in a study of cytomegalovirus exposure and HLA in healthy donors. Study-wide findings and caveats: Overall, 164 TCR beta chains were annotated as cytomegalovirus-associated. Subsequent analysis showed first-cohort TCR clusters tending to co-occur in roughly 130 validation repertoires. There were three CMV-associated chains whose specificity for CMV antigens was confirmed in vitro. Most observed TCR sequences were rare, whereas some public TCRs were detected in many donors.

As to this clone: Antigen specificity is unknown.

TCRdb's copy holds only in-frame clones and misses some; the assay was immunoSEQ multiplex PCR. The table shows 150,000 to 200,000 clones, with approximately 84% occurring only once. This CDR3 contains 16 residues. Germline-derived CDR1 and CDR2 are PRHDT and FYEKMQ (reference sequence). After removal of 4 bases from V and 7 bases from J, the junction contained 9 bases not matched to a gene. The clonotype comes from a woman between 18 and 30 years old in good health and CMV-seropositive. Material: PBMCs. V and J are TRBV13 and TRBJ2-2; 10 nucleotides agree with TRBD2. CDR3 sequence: CASSYSAGGRVGELFF. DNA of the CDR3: TGTGCCAGCAGCTACTCAGCGGGGGGGCGTGTCGGGGAGCTGTTTTTT.